Presented here are 20 T cell receptor beta chains from one specimen sequenced in a study of cytomegalovirus exposure and HLA in healthy donors. Primers included in the PCR were 60 Vbeta and 13 Jbeta primers. TCRdb keeps only in-frame clones here, not all; method: immunoSEQ multiplex PCR. In the table there are 90,000 to 130,000 clones, approximately 70% of which are singletons. Specimen: PBMCs. The source of these receptors is a woman aged 25 to 39 in good health and CMV-seronegative.

In this sample, this clone turned up a few times. V and J are TRBV6-5 and TRBJ1-1, with 8 bases identical to TRBD1. In germline, CDR1 is MNHEY, CDR2 SVGAGI. The CDR3 consists of 14 residues. With V trimmed by 4 bases and J by 4 bases, 5 bases remained unmatched. CDR3 coding DNA: TGTGCCAGCAGTTCAATCGACAGGGGCACTGAAGCTTTCTTT. Protein: CASSSIDRGTEAFF.

This chain links TRBV29-1 with TRBJ1-2, with 11 bases lining up with TRBD1. Germline values: CDR1 SQVTM, CDR2 ANQGSEA. This CDR3 region has 11 residues. Losses at the gene ends were 7 bases for V and 8 bases for J; bases not matched to a gene: 3. CDR3 coding DNA: TGCAGCGGCGGGACAGGGGGAGGCTACACCTTC. This encodes CSGGTGGGYTF.

The V gene is TRBV7-2, the J gene TRBJ2-5; no clear D. CDR1 and CDR2 (germline): SGHTA, FQGNSA. The CDR3 length is 12 residues. Trimming took off 5 bases at V and 5 bases at J, with 9 bases between the two ends. CDR3 in amino acids: CASSLLSETQYF. For the CDR3, the DNA is TGTGCCAGCAGCCTTTTATCGGAGACCCAGTACTTC.

The genes are TRBV30 and TRBJ1-3; D perhaps matches TRBD1 (5 bases). From germline, CDR1 is GTSNPN and CDR2 SVGIG (reference sequence). This CDR3 is built from 13 residues. V shed 8 bases and J shed 1 base, with 12 bases lying between them. CDR3 nucleotide sequence: TGTGCCCGAACAGGTTTATCTGGAAACACCATATATTTT. As protein: CARTGLSGNTIYF.

The V gene is TRBV7-9, the J gene TRBJ1-1; 7 bases match TRBD1. This CDR3 is 14 amino acids long. Germline V gene lookup returns CDR1 SEHNR and CDR2 FQNEAQ (reference sequence). Trimming took 4 bases from V and 1 from J; bases not matched to a gene: 3. The CDR3 sequence is CASSSGTANTEAFF. CDR3 DNA sequence: TGTGCCAGCAGCTCCGGGACAGCGAACACTGAAGCTTTCTTT.

The chain couples TRBV7-9 to TRBJ2-7; no clear D. CDR1 and CDR2 from the germline V gene are SEHNR and FQNEAQ (reference sequence). The V gene lost 3 bases and the J gene lost 1 base, with 4 bases spanning the gap. This CDR3 is 12 amino acids long. CDR3 sequence (DNA): TGTGCCAGCAGCTTCTCTTCCTACGAGCAGTACTTC. Translation gives CASSFSSYEQYF.

This rearrangement joins TRBV6-1 to TRBJ1-3; possibly TRBD1 for D (5 bases). V was trimmed by 1 base and J by 2 bases, leaving 12 bases between them. Germline V gene data show CDR1 as MNHNS and CDR2 as SASEGT. This CDR3 is built from 16 residues. Written as DNA, the CDR3 is TGTGCCAGCAGTGAAGACAGATGGGGGGCTGGAAACACCATATATTTT. Translated, it gives CASSEDRWGAGNTIYF.

This chain joins TRBV7-6 and TRBJ1-6, with a tentative D call TRBD1 (5 bases). The V end was cut by 5 bases, the J end by 0 bases, with 14 bases between. Germline V gives CDR1 SGHVS, CDR2 FNYEAQ. This CDR3 spans 17 amino acids. The CDR3 protein is CASSARGGSSYNSPLHF. In nucleotides, the CDR3 is TGTGCCAGCAGCGCCCGGGGGGGGTCCTCCTATAATTCACCCCTCCACTTT.

CDR3 nucleotide sequence: TGTGCCAGCAGCTTAGTGTTCGGGGGATGGGACACTGAAGCTTTCTTT. It encodes CASSLVFGGWDTEAFF. The chain joins TRBV7-2 to TRBJ1-1, with TRBD1 as a possible D gene (5 bases). Trimming took off 1 base at V and 3 bases at J, with 15 bases between the two ends. CDR3 length: 16 amino acids. Germline CDR1 and CDR2: SGHTA and FQGNSA.

This sequence joins TRBV18 and TRBJ1-5; a weak D match, TRBD1 (6 bases). V was shortened by 3 bases and J by 3 bases, with 15 bases between the two germline ends. Germline loops: CDR1 KGHSH, CDR2 LQKENI. The CDR3 runs to 16 residues. This chain's CDR3 is CASSPVSGANNQPQHF. CDR3 sequence (DNA): TGTGCCAGCTCACCGGTGTCAGGGGCTAACAATCAGCCCCAGCATTTT.

The J gene is TRBJ1-2, the V gene TRBV4-2, with TRBD1 as a possible D gene (6 bases). CDR1 and CDR2 from the germline V gene are LGHNA and YNFKEQ. This CDR3 spans 17 amino acids. V was cut by 0 bases and J by 5 bases, with 19 bases left in between. This chain's CDR3 is CASSQDFSGASAYGYTF. The CDR3 DNA follows: TGTGCCAGCAGCCAAGATTTCTCAGGGGCATCTGCGTATGGCTACACCTTC.

This chain links TRBV5-4 with TRBJ2-2, with D perhaps TRBD2 (7 bases). The CDR3 is 18 residues long. V gave up 3 bases and J gave up 5 bases, with 23 bases separating them. Germline lookup yields CDR1 SGHNT and CDR2 YYREEE (reference sequence). For the CDR3, the DNA is TGTGCCAGCAGCTCGGAACAACCAGTCAGGGGAGGGACCGGGGAGCTGTTTTTT. Translating it yields CASSSEQPVRGGTGELFF.

This chain uses TRBV27 with TRBJ1-1, with 7 bases aligning to TRBD1. The CDR3 covers 14 residues. Per the germline V gene, CDR1 is MNHEY and CDR2 is SMNVEV (reference sequence). Trimming took 7 bases from V and 1 from J; bases not matched to a gene: 6. CDR3 loop: CASTKGGPNTEAFF. For the CDR3, the DNA is TGTGCCAGCACCAAAGGGGGCCCGAACACTGAAGCTTTCTTT.

The chain recombines TRBV6-1 with TRBJ1-2, with D hard to call. Germline V lookup: CDR1 MNHNS, CDR2 SASEGT. The V end was cut by 7 bases, the J end by 4 bases, with 13 bases between. The length of the CDR3 is 13 residues. In DNA, the CDR3 is TGTGCCAGCACGGCGGACTTTCCCTATGGCTACACCTTC. The encoded protein is CASTADFPYGYTF.

The CDR3 DNA reads as TGTGCCAGCAGCGTCATCGCGGGGTCGGGGGAGACCCAGTACTTC. It is translated as CASSVIAGSGETQYF. This chain connects TRBV6-1 to TRBJ2-5; TRBD2 might be the D (6 bases). Germline V gene sequence: CDR1 MNHNS, CDR2 SASEGT. The CDR3 consists of 15 residues. Trimming took 6 bases from V and 5 from J, leaving 19 bases between them.

In its sample, this clone was seen a few times. The chain is built from TRBV7-9 and TRBJ1-1; weak D call: TRBD1 (6 bases). The length of the CDR3 is 12 residues. Trimming took 3 bases from V and 6 from J, leaving 8 bases between them. Germline CDR1 and CDR2: SEHNR and FQNEAQ (reference sequence). CDR3 bases: TGTGCCAGCAGCTTTCGACAGGCTGAAGCTTTCTTT. The encoded protein is CASSFRQAEAFF.

The genes are TRBV27 and TRBJ1-1, with 7 bases lining up with TRBD1. The ends lost 6 bases at V and 0 bases at J; junction bases unmatched: 7. The germline gives CDR1 MNHEY, CDR2 SMNVEV (reference sequence). The CDR3 totals 15 residues. The CDR3 here is CASSHGDRVNTEAFF. The CDR3 region has the DNA TGTGCCAGCAGCCATGGTGACAGGGTGAACACTGAAGCTTTCTTT.

The gene calls are TRBV2 and TRBJ2-3; 8 bases align to TRBD1. The germline gives CDR1 SNHLY, CDR2 FYNNEI. With 8 bases clipped from V and 2 bases from J, the junction kept 9 bases outside the gene matches. The CDR3 consists of 15 residues. The CDR3 DNA is TGTGCCAGCGACCGAGACAGGGGTCACACAGATACGCAGTATTTT. Amino acid sequence: CASDRDRGHTDTQYF.

The gene calls are TRBV23-1 and TRBJ1-1; D is undetermined. TRBV23-1 is marked as an open reading frame, function uncertain. The V and J ends lost 0 bases and 8 bases respectively, with 7 bases between them. The CDR3 runs 12 residues. As DNA, the CDR3 is TGCGCCAGCAGTCAATCCGGCAGGGAAGCTTTCTTT. Residues: CASSQSGREAFF.

This clone was counted a few times. The rearrangement links TRBV29-1 to TRBJ2-7; 9 nucleotides align to TRBD2. CDR1 and CDR2 (germline): SQVTM, ANQGSEA. The CDR3 covers 14 residues. The trim removed 7 bases at V and 0 bases at J, leaving 7 bases unmatched. CDR3 loop: CSASTSGSSYEQYF. In DNA form, the CDR3 reads TGCAGCGCCTCGACTAGCGGAAGCTCCTACGAGCAGTACTTC.